Listed below are T cell receptor beta chains from one sample, sequenced in a study of cytomegalovirus exposure and HLA in healthy donors. Sequencing was performed with immunoSEQ multiplex PCR; in TCRdb, only in-frame clones are kept and a portion is missing. The data show nearly 110,000 clones, 60% to 80% seen once. Sequencing used PBMCs. The receptors here all came from a man younger than 30 in good health and CMV-seronegative. Each CDR3 is given with its conserved first and last residue. Fields, in order: V gene, J gene, D gene, clone size, CDR3 protein, CDR3 DNA. D genes are given only for firm matches. Clone size is not always given. Where it is, it says once, few, many or a class for expanded clones.

TRBV7-3,TRBJ2-3,-,-,CASSPTQGGSTDTQYF,TGTGCCAGCAGCCCAACACAGGGAGGGTCCACAGATACGCAGTATTTT
TRBV19,TRBJ1-5,-,once,CASSNGGPSQPQHF,TGTGCCAGTAGTAATGGAGGGCCGAGCCAGCCCCAGCATTTT
TRBV19,TRBJ1-5,-,once,CASSLPQRSNQPQHF,TGTGCCAGTAGCCTACCGCAGAGGAGCAATCAGCCCCAGCATTTT
TRBV5-6,TRBJ1-6,-,-,CASSFRLAGVKSPLHF,TGTGCCAGCAGCTTCAGGCTGGCAGGGGTAAAATCACCCCTCCACTTT
TRBV5-4,TRBJ2-2,TRBD1,-,CASKQRTGAVTGELFF,TGTGCCAGCAAACAACGGACAGGGGCGGTCACCGGGGAGCTGTTTTTT
TRBV9,TRBJ2-7,-,few,CASGPGGAYEQYF,TGTGCCAGCGGCCCCGGAGGGGCCTACGAGCAGTACTTC
TRBV6-1,TRBJ2-2,-,-,CASSEGGKGVTGELFF,TGTGCCAGCAGTGAAGGGGGAAAGGGGGTCACCGGGGAGCTGTTTTTT
TRBV9,TRBJ2-7,TRBD2,-,CASSVGPGGSSYEQYF,TGTGCCAGCAGCGTAGGCCCCGGGGGGAGCTCCTACGAGCAGTACTTC
TRBV20-1,TRBJ2-1,-,once,CSAARGDEQFF,TGCAGTGCCGCAAGGGGTGATGAGCAGTTCTTC
TRBV5-6,TRBJ2-2,-,-,CASSLGLIYTGELFF,TGTGCCAGCAGCTTAGGACTTATTTACACCGGGGAGCTGTTTTTT
TRBV10-1,TRBJ2-6,TRBD1,-,CASAPGTGRSGANVLTF,TGCGCCAGCGCTCCCGGGACAGGGCGCTCTGGGGCCAACGTCCTGACTTTC
TRBV5-5,TRBJ2-7,TRBD1,-,CASSPGDRGLAAYEQYF,TGTGCCAGCAGCCCCGGGGACAGGGGATTAGCGGCCTACGAGCAGTACTTC
TRBV28,TRBJ2-1,TRBD2,-,CASSPLTSGAGIEQFF,TGTGCCAGCAGTCCCCTCACTAGCGGTGCGGGCATTGAGCAGTTCTTC
TRBV5-4,TRBJ1-2,TRBD1,-,CASSGGQGAPNYGYTF,TGTGCCAGCAGCGGCGGACAGGGGGCGCCTAACTATGGCTACACCTTC
TRBV6-1,TRBJ2-7,-,-,CASSVSRGSPYEQYF,TGTGCCAGCAGTGTCTCTAGAGGGTCCCCCTACGAGCAGTACTTC
TRBV6-1,TRBJ2-1,-,few,CASSEGEVGEQFF,TGTGCCAGCAGTGAAGGGGAGGTGGGTGAGCAGTTCTTC
TRBV19,TRBJ2-3,-,-,CASSIGSGGGTDTQYF,TGTGCCAGTAGTATCGGGTCCGGCGGGGGCACAGATACGCAGTATTTT
TRBV27,TRBJ2-3,-,-,CASSLGASSSTDTQYF,TGTGCCAGCAGTTTGGGGGCTAGCTCTAGCACAGATACGCAGTATTTT
TRBV7-8,TRBJ1-2,TRBD1,-,CASSRAGQETYGYTF,TGTGCCAGCAGCCGGGCCGGACAGGAGACCTATGGCTACACCTTC
TRBV7-8,TRBJ1-1,TRBD1,-,CASSSPTGGGTEAFF,TGTGCCAGCAGCTCACCAACAGGGGGGGGGACTGAAGCTTTCTTT
TRBV4-2,TRBJ2-3,TRBD2,few,CASSQETSGEGDTQYF,TGTGCCAGCAGCCAAGAAACTAGCGGGGAAGGAGATACGCAGTATTTT
TRBV14,TRBJ2-7,TRBD1,few,CASSLRTGRVVEQYF,TGTGCCAGCAGCCTCAGGACAGGGCGAGTGGTCGAGCAGTACTTC
TRBV9,TRBJ2-1,TRBD2,-,CASSVVAAGNEQFF,TGTGCCAGCAGCGTAGTGGCAGCGGGAAATGAGCAGTTCTTC
TRBV19,TRBJ1-6,TRBD1,-,CASSPGTGNSPLHF,TGTGCCAGTAGCCCCGGGACAGGTAATTCACCCCTCCACTTT
TRBV7-9,TRBJ1-1,-,-,CASSSRRDTEAFF,TGTGCCAGCAGCTCTCGGCGGGACACTGAAGCTTTCTTT
TRBV28,TRBJ1-1,-,once,CASRGQMNTEAFF,TGTGCCAGCCGCGGGCAGATGAACACTGAAGCTTTCTTT
TRBV6-1,TRBJ2-6,TRBD2,once,CASSERAGRAGANVLTF,TGTGCCAGCAGTGAGAGGGCCGGGAGGGCCGGGGCCAACGTCCTGACTTTC
TRBV27,TRBJ1-1,-,-,CASSSLAGGTNTEAFF,TGTGCCAGCAGTTCCTTAGCCGGAGGCACCAACACTGAAGCTTTCTTT
TRBV28,TRBJ1-2,-,few,CASSLNWAGNYGYTF,TGTGCCAGCAGTTTAAATTGGGCAGGGAACTATGGCTACACCTTC
TRBV27,TRBJ2-1,TRBD2,-,CASSLRSGGAVNEQFF,TGTGCCAGCAGTTTACGGAGCGGGGGGGCTGTCAATGAGCAGTTCTTC
TRBV5-1,TRBJ2-1,TRBD2,-,CASSSGGVNEQFF,TGCGCCAGCTCTAGCGGGGGGGTAAATGAGCAGTTCTTC
TRBV6-1,TRBJ1-4,TRBD1,-,CASSDPKQGVYEKLFF,TGTGCCAGCAGTGATCCGAAACAGGGGGTTTATGAAAAACTGTTTTTT
TRBV29-1,TRBJ1-5,-,-,CSVSLQGYDQPQHF,TGCAGCGTAAGTCTACAGGGATACGATCAGCCCCAGCATTTT
TRBV6-6,TRBJ1-6,-,-,CASTTLGGPNSPLHF,TGTGCCAGCACCACCCTTGGTGGCCCGAATTCACCCCTCCACTTT
TRBV4-1,TRBJ1-4,-,few,CASSQDFNEKLFF,TGCGCCAGCAGCCAAGACTTTAATGAAAAACTGTTTTTT
TRBV4-3,TRBJ1-6,-,-,CASSQGAGTYNSPLHF,TGCGCCAGCAGCCAAGGGGCCGGGACCTATAATTCACCCCTCCACTTT
TRBV27,TRBJ2-1,TRBD2,-,CASSLSLAWPPSYNEQFF,TGTGCCAGCAGTTTATCACTAGCGTGGCCTCCCTCCTACAATGAGCAGTTCTTC
TRBV2,TRBJ1-1,-,few,CASSERVEAFF,TGTGCCAGCAGTGAGCGAGTTGAAGCTTTCTTT
TRBV5-1,TRBJ2-1,-,once,CASSLGQVGNEQFF,TGCGCCAGCAGCTTGGGCCAGGTTGGGAATGAGCAGTTCTTC
TRBV28,TRBJ1-2,TRBD1,-,CASWGQGGYGYTF,TGTGCCAGCTGGGGACAGGGCGGCTATGGCTACACCTTC
TRBV18,TRBJ2-4,TRBD1,-,CASSPSGTGNIQYF,TGTGCCAGCTCACCATCCGGGACAGGGAACATTCAGTACTTC
TRBV6-6,TRBJ2-1,-,-,CASSYGSSDEQFF,TGTGCCAGCAGTTACGGCTCTAGCGATGAGCAGTTCTTC
TRBV7-9,TRBJ2-1,-,-,CASTRGSSLDNEQFF,TGTGCCAGCACTAGGGGCTCTAGTCTCGACAATGAGCAGTTCTTC
TRBV5-1,TRBJ2-1,-,few,CASSLGLGPYNEQFF,TGCGCCAGCAGCTTGGGGTTGGGCCCCTACAATGAGCAGTTCTTC
TRBV5-1,TRBJ2-7,-,-,CASSSYRTRAYEQYF,TGCGCCAGCAGCTCATACAGGACGAGAGCCTACGAGCAGTACTTC
TRBV5-3,TRBJ2-7,-,-,CARDRYYEQYF,TGTGCCAGAGACAGATACTACGAGCAGTACTTC
TRBV19,TRBJ1-1,-,-,CASSIPGVNTEAFF,TGTGCCAGTAGTATCCCAGGGGTGAACACTGAAGCTTTCTTT
TRBV19,TRBJ1-4,-,-,CASRVREQYEKLFF,TGTGCCAGTAGGGTCCGGGAACAGTATGAAAAACTGTTTTTT
TRBV4-3,TRBJ1-4,-,-,CASSQVSTGEKLFF,TGCGCCAGCAGCCAAGTCTCCACAGGTGAAAAACTGTTTTTT
TRBV5-6,TRBJ2-1,TRBD2,-,CASSASGAYNEQFF,TGTGCCAGCAGCGCAAGCGGGGCCTACAATGAGCAGTTCTTC
TRBV6-5,TRBJ1-2,TRBD1,once,CASRGTGRISGYTF,TGTGCCAGCAGGGGGACAGGGAGAATCTCCGGCTACACCTTC
TRBV5-4,TRBJ1-2,TRBD1,-,CASSTGQGVEYGYTF,TGTGCCAGCAGCACGGGACAGGGGGTAGAGTATGGCTACACCTTC
TRBV4-1,TRBJ1-1,-,medium-sized,CASSPPGHYEAFF,TGCGCCAGCAGCCCCCCTGGACATTATGAAGCTTTCTTT
TRBV7-2,TRBJ2-3,-,-,CASSFGQLTDTQYF,TGTGCCAGCAGCTTTGGACAGTTGACAGATACGCAGTATTTT
TRBV18,TRBJ1-1,-,-,CASSKFQGLGDTEAFF,TGTGCCAGCTCCAAGTTCCAGGGGCTTGGTGACACTGAAGCTTTCTTT
TRBV4-3,TRBJ2-7,TRBD1,-,CASSPDRDSYEQYF,TGCGCCAGCAGCCCGGACAGGGATAGTTACGAGCAGTACTTC
TRBV6-5,TRBJ1-1,-,few,CASRVLRQGNTEAFF,TGTGCCAGCAGAGTCTTAAGGCAGGGGAACACTGAAGCTTTCTTT
TRBV7-9,TRBJ1-1,-,-,CASREYSGRNTEAFF,TGTGCCAGCCGGGAATACAGTGGGCGGAACACTGAAGCTTTCTTT
TRBV6-5,TRBJ2-2,-,-,CASSLLTGAGELFF,TGTGCCAGCAGTTTACTGACGGGTGCCGGGGAGCTGTTTTTT